This entry lists 25 T cell receptor beta chains sequenced from one sample in a study of cytomegalovirus exposure and HLA in healthy donors. Primers included in the PCR were 60 Vbeta and 13 Jbeta primers. Generated by immunoSEQ multiplex PCR, the TCRdb table keeps only in-frame clones and is missing some. The sample has about 110,000 clones, 9.5% to 15% seen once. The sample consisted of PBMCs. Source of these receptors: a man aged 35 to 55 in good health and CMV-seropositive.

V usage is TRBV15 and J usage is TRBJ1-3; no definite D call. CDR3 length equals 16 residues. Trimming cost V 0 bases and J 0 bases, with 9 bases left between them. CDR1 LNHNV and CDR2 YYDKDF come from the germline V gene (reference sequence). The CDR3 loop reads CATSREIINSGNTIYF. The CDR3, as DNA: TGTGCCACCAGCAGAGAAATCATCAACTCTGGAAACACCATATATTTT.

V and J are TRBV14 and TRBJ2-2; D may be TRBD2 (5 bases). Germline V lookup: CDR1 SGHDN, CDR2 FVKESK. The CDR3 is made up of 15 amino acids. V was clipped by 4 bases and J by 1 base, with 10 bases between them. CDR3 residues: CASSPWTGNTGELFF. The DNA for the CDR3 is TGTGCCAGCAGCCCCTGGACTGGGAACACCGGGGAGCTGTTTTTT.

J is TRBJ2-1 and V is TRBV19; 7 nucleotides match TRBD2. The CDR3 totals 15 residues. V was pared by 3 bases and J by 4 bases, with 6 bases of the junction left unmatched. CDR1 and CDR2 (germline): LNHDA, SQIVND (reference sequence). The CDR3 bases are TGTGCCAGTAGTATTTATCACGGGGGGTACAATGAGCAGTTCTTC. Translated, it gives CASSIYHGGYNEQFF.

The CDR3 DNA follows: TGCGCCAGCAGCCCGGGGACTAGCGGAGCCAATTACAATGAGCAGTTCTTC. Its protein is CASSPGTSGANYNEQFF. The chain couples TRBV5-1 to TRBJ2-1, with 11 bases lining up with TRBD2. Germline values: CDR1 SGHRS, CDR2 YFSETQ. CDR3 size: 17 residues. Losses at the gene ends were 4 bases for V and 4 bases for J; bases not matched to a gene: 10. The full variable domain, rest sourced from reference TRBV5-1 and TRBJ2-1, is KAGVTQTPRYLIKTRGQQVTLSCSPISGHRSVSWYQQTPGQGLQFLFEYFSETQRNKGNFPGRFSGRQFSNSRSEMNVSTLELGDSALYLCASSPGTSGANYNEQFFGPGTRLTVL.

J is TRBJ2-7 and V is TRBV21-1; TRBD2 reflects the table's D call only, with no check against the DNA. TRBV21-1 is marked as a pseudogene. This CDR3 comprises 16 residues. CDR3 loop: CASSKGNLAGTYEQYF. The CDR3, as DNA: TGTGCCAGCAGCAAAGGGAACCTAGCGGGGACCTACGAGCAGTACTTC.

The genes are TRBV9 and TRBJ1-2; 7 bases map to TRBD1. This CDR3 spans 18 amino acids. J gave up 4 bases and V 4 bases, and 19 bases lay outside the gene matches. The germline V gene encodes CDR1 SGDLS and CDR2 YYNGEE. The CDR3 reads CASSLGVDRLAQTYGYTF. CDR3 nucleotide sequence: TGTGCCAGCAGCCTCGGTGTGGACAGGCTAGCCCAAACCTATGGCTACACCTTC.

This clone was seen a few times. This rearrangement joins TRBV29-1 to TRBJ1-2; 10 nucleotides match TRBD1. The V segment lost 6 bases and the J segment 4 bases; nucleotides outside the gene matches: 8. There are 14 residues in the CDR3. Germline V gene lookup returns CDR1 SQVTM and CDR2 ANQGSEA. As DNA, the CDR3 is TGCAGCGTCGAGACCGGGACAGGGGTCTATGGCTACACCTTC. Translation: CSVETGTGVYGYTF.

This clone has only a few counts. The chain uses TRBV5-1 and TRBJ1-1, with a tentative D call TRBD1 (5 bases). The CDR3 is 17 amino acids. Germline V gene data show CDR1 as SGHRS and CDR2 as YFSETQ. V was trimmed by 0 bases and J by 0 bases, leaving 15 bases between them. The CDR3 loop is CASSLAGDYRMNTEAFF. DNA for the CDR3: TGCGCCAGCAGCTTGGCGGGGGACTACAGAATGAACACTGAAGCTTTCTTT.

The chain recombines TRBV6-1 with TRBJ2-3, with D perhaps TRBD1 (6 bases). The CDR3 is 14 amino acids. The germline V and J ends were trimmed by 6 bases and 3 bases, with 13 bases remaining between them. The germline V gene has CDR1 MNHNS and CDR2 SASEGT. The CDR3 sequence: CASRDSFETDTQYF. CDR3 sequence (DNA): TGTGCCAGCAGGGACAGTTTTGAGACAGATACGCAGTATTTT.

This clone was seen a handful of times. V is TRBV5-4 and J is TRBJ2-7; 11 bases align to TRBD2. This CDR3 has 13 residues. The ends lost 10 bases at V and 0 bases at J; junction bases unmatched: 3. Per germline, CDR1 SGHNT and CDR2 YYREEE (reference sequence). CDR3 region: CACGTSGSYEQYF. The CDR3, as DNA: TGTGCCTGCGGGACTAGCGGCTCCTACGAGCAGTACTTC.

This clone was counted only a few times. This chain uses TRBV9 with TRBJ2-5; D remains ambiguous. The CDR3 consists of 15 residues. The germline V and J ends were trimmed by 0 bases and 5 bases, with 14 bases remaining between them. Germline V CDR1 and CDR2: SGDLS, YYNGEE. CDR3 amino acids: CASSVASRNIETQYF. The CDR3 DNA reads TGTGCCAGCAGCGTAGCATCACGCAACATCGAGACCCAGTACTTC.

The chain carries TRBV6-5 and TRBJ2-7; 7 positions match TRBD2. The CDR3 is 15 residues long. Germline CDR1 reads MNHEY; CDR2 reads SVGAGI. V lost 5 bases and J lost 2; bases outside the gene matches: 9. As DNA, the CDR3 is TGTGCCAGCAGTACTCGGACTAGGGGAACCTACGAGCAGTACTTC. It specifies CASSTRTRGTYEQYF.

As concerns this clone: At one boundary the junction diverges from the germline segment, which might be a read error. The chain carries TRBV6-5 and TRBJ1-2; the D is unclear. In germline, CDR1 is MNHEY, CDR2 SVGAGI. The CDR3 extends over 12 amino acids. The CDR3 nucleotides read TGTGCCAGCAGCCCACTTAGAGGTGGCTACGCCTTC. This codes for CASSPLRGGYAF.

This clone was seen a few times. The J gene is TRBJ2-5, the V gene TRBV21-1; the D call TRBD1 from the table was never checked on the DNA. TRBV21-1 is noted as a pseudogene. There are 14 residues in the CDR3. CDR3 sequence: CASSKSAGPETQYF. CDR3 sequence (DNA): TGTGCCAGCAGCAAATCTGCAGGGCCAGAGACCCAGTACTTC.

The V call is TRBV4-1, the J call TRBJ1-4; D gene ambiguous. There are 16 residues in the CDR3. Germline V gives CDR1 MGHRA, CDR2 YSYEKL. V lost 3 bases and J 4 bases, leaving 15 bases between the germline ends. The CDR3 bases are TGCGCCAGCAGCCAGGCCCGCGGGGTGGATAATGAAAAACTGTTTTTT. Translated: CASSQARGVDNEKLFF.

The chain is built from TRBV7-2 and TRBJ2-2, with unresolved D. The CDR3 contains 15 residues. The V end was cut by 2 bases, the J end by 5 bases, with 12 bases between. From germline, CDR1 is SGHTA and CDR2 FQGNSA. CDR3 sequence: CASSLYPFVTGELFF. Written as DNA, the CDR3 is TGTGCCAGCAGCTTATATCCTTTCGTTACCGGGGAGCTGTTTTTT.

This clone was recorded a few times. Here the CDR3 reads CASSSDRVGYTF. The DNA of the CDR3 is TGTGCCAGCAGTTCGGACAGGGTTGGCTACACCTTC. The genes are TRBV27 and TRBJ1-2; 8 nucleotides align to TRBD1. Germline lookup yields CDR1 MNHEY and CDR2 SMNVEV (reference sequence). V was clipped by 4 bases and J by 7 bases; unmatched bases: 2. This CDR3 has 12 amino acids.

The V and J genes are TRBV25-1 and TRBJ2-3; 9 positions agree with TRBD2. The CDR3 loop spans 18 amino acids. The V and J ends lost 7 bases and 2 bases, in that order; junction bases with no gene match: 16. Per the germline V gene, CDR1 is MGHDK and CDR2 is SYGVNS. The CDR3 region is CASKGGRGTSGSTDTQYF. CDR3 coding DNA: TGTGCCAGCAAGGGGGGGCGGGGAACTAGCGGGTCCACAGATACGCAGTATTTT.

The V gene is TRBV27, the J gene TRBJ2-5, with 7 nucleotides matching TRBD2. Trimming at V came to 5 bases and at J to 6 bases, leaving 6 bases not matched to a gene. There are 13 residues in the CDR3. Looked up from germline, CDR1 is MNHEY and CDR2 is SMNVEV (reference sequence). CDR3 sequence reads: CASSGDYTKTQYF. The CDR3 DNA sequence: TGTGCCAGCAGTGGGGACTATACAAAGACCCAGTACTTC.

This clone was counted a few times. The chain recombines TRBV6-5 with TRBJ1-5; 7 bases are a match to TRBD1. Germline values: CDR1 MNHEY, CDR2 SVGAGI. The junction had 3 bases not matched to a gene; V was cut back by 5 bases and J by 5 bases. The CDR3 consists of 13 residues. The CDR3 DNA reads TGTGCCAGCAGTCGGGACAGCGATCAGCCCCAGCATTTT. This translates into CASSRDSDQPQHF.

The chain combines TRBV7-9 with TRBJ2-1; D perhaps matches TRBD2 (5 bases). CDR1 is SEHNR, CDR2 FQNEAQ, per germline (reference sequence). Trimming removed 4 bases from V and 5 bases from J, with 15 bases in between. The length of the CDR3 is 15 residues. CDR3 in amino acids: CASSSRTRVDNEQFF. The CDR3 nucleotides are TGTGCCAGCAGCTCGCGGACGAGGGTCGACAATGAGCAGTTCTTC.

In this sample, this clone turned up a few times. The gene calls are TRBV7-2 and TRBJ2-7; TRBD2 matches 11 bases. CDR3 length: 16 amino acids. The germline V gene encodes CDR1 SGHTA and CDR2 FQGNSA. J was trimmed by 4 bases and V by 6 bases; bases with no gene match: 11. CDR3 nucleotides: TGTGCCAGCAGTACACAGACTAGCGGGATGGGGTACGAGCAGTACTTC. It yields the protein CASSTQTSGMGYEQYF. The entire variable domain, with the rest obtained from reference TRBV7-2 and TRBJ2-7, is as follows: GAGVSQSPSNKVTEKGKDVELRCDPISGHTALYWYRQSLGQGLEFLIYFQGNSAPDKSGLPSDRFSAERTGGSVSTLTIQRTQQEDSAVYLCASSTQTSGMGYEQYFGPGTRLTVT.

This clone has more than one count but fewer than ten. The J gene is TRBJ2-3, the V gene TRBV9; D not resolved. The germline gives CDR1 SGDLS, CDR2 YYNGEE. V was pared by 4 bases and J by 0 bases, with 9 bases between. CDR3 size: 14 residues. The CDR3 bases are TGTGCCAGCAGCCCCCTCTCGAGCACAGATACGCAGTATTTT. The encoded protein is CASSPLSSTDTQYF.

In this sample, this clone turned up a few times. J is TRBJ1-1 and V is TRBV4-1; TRBD1 agrees at 8 bases. With V trimmed by 2 bases and J by 0 bases, 8 bases remained unmatched. CDR1 and CDR2 from the germline V gene are MGHRA and YSYEKL. This CDR3 has 17 residues. Written as DNA, the CDR3 is TGCGCCAGCAGCCAAATACAACTACAGGGGGTGAACACTGAAGCTTTCTTT. It encodes CASSQIQLQGVNTEAFF.

The sample holds a few counts of this clone. This sequence joins TRBV28 and TRBJ2-5; 10 bases are a match to TRBD2. CDR1 is MDHEN, CDR2 SYDVKM, per germline. The CDR3 has 18 amino acids. V shed 3 bases and J 3 bases; nucleotides not matched to a gene: 13. The CDR3 spells CASSLGREREGRKETQYF. CDR3 DNA sequence: TGTGCCAGCAGTTTGGGTCGTGAGCGGGAGGGGAGAAAAGAGACCCAGTACTTC. The whole variable domain, remainder taken from reference TRBV28 and TRBJ2-5, is DVKVTQSSRYLVKRTGEKVFLECVQDMDHENMFWYRQDPGLGLRLIYFSYDVKMKEKGDIPEGYSVSREKKERFSLILESASTNQTSMYLCASSLGREREGRKETQYFGPGTRLLVL.